This section outlines one TCR beta chain sequence together with its context. Its target antigen remains unknown. Base qualities are not provided; no much larger clone lies one nucleotide away. Flow cytometry had shown CD8+CD57+ cell expansion in the patients selected for sequencing. Every patient had a diagnosis of severe acquired aplastic anemia based on International Study of Aplastic Anemia and Agranulocytosis and Camitta criteria. Patients had received no therapy at the time of blood sampling. In this study, sorted CD4+ and CD8+ T cells from the blood of healthy subjects and of severe aplastic anemia patients had their TCR repertoires deep-sequenced. Patients were enrolled under clinicaltrials.gov protocols 00001620, 01623167, 00001397, 00071045, 00081523 and 00961064 in the USA. Ficoll-Paque density gradient centrifugation was used to isolate peripheral blood mononuclear cells. Before DNA was extracted, CD4+ and CD8+ T cells were sorted using either FACS or magnetic beads.

Profiling of TCR beta VDJ combinations and CDR3 sequences used genomic DNA as the template. TCR repertoire sequencing was run on an Illumina HiSeq 2000. From the authors' description of their analysis: TRBV/TRBJ rearrangement plots, CDR3 size and DJ length profiles, and Simpson's diversity index were used to assess repertoires. Whichever DNA sequence was most abundant in the deep sequencing data was defined as the immunodominant clone. CDR3 amino acid sequences were screened for sharing across subjects and compared with published repertoires and the VDJdb database. Through fastp at Q25 and MiXCR, TCRdb rebuilt clones from the public reads, retaining in-frame beta chains. Rows are combined by CDR3 protein, so each entry shows the most common genes and DNA. In this record, the V and J calls reflect TCRdb's handling and not the investigators' own analysis. For this sample there are about 160,000 distinct CDR3 sequences; over 55% appear just once. Of the sample, 40% to 60% is held by the ten largest clones.

The sample belongs to a study of CD8+CD57+ T cells in acquired aplastic anemia (dated by TCRdb to the late 2010s). Background for the entire study: DNA extracted from sorted CD4+ and CD8+ cells had a mean of approximately 3.3 ug, with a range of about 0.18 to 27.4 ug. CD8+CD57+ expansion was defined as frequency above the mean frequency observed in healthy subjects.

The CDR3 runs 16 residues from the cysteine to the phenylalanine. Only the CDR3 portion is preserved as DNA: 48 bases, with reading frame beginning at the first base. Looking up the germline V gene (reference sequence) yields CDR1 SGHNT and CDR2 YYREEE. V is reduced by 2 bases and J by 1 base, leaving a spacing of 13 bases between them. Beyond this particular receptor, the publication reports: No significant difference in CD8+ Simpson's diversity was found between patients and healthy controls (P=0.060). Over 25 CD8+ CDR3 sequences were found in both patients and controls but appeared to be highly expressed in patients and within the immunodominant clones of the patients.

The clonotype comes from a human donor with aplastic anemia. The chain is made from TRBV5-4 and TRBJ1-3, with the D segment identity uncertain. The sample comprised sorted CD4+, CD8+, or CD8+CD57+ T cells (not recorded which) from PBMCs. This receptor has the CDR3 CASSFGNPGSGNTIYF. The nucleotide sequence is TGTGCCAGCAGCTTCGGGAATCCTGGATCTGGAAACACCATATATTTT.